The T cell receptor (beta chain) described here comes from a study of blood T cells in healthy people across ages. Whole-study results and caveats: PBMCs were not sorted, which prevented a conclusive comparison of naive versus antigen-experienced cells.

The CDR3 has 13 amino acids. CDR1 is SQVTM, CDR2 ANQGSEA, per germline. Using a J-beta primer mix together with a sample-barcoded 5' primer, a second PCR was run for about 6 to 11 cycles. TCRdb passed the 5' RACE reads through MiXCR, listing each CDR3 protein once. The repertoire holds over 700,000 distinct CDR3 sequences, with around 25% as singletons. This clonotype was counted only a few times. Its antigen is unknown. Germline is not matched at one junction end, which may reflect a read error. The sample was also linked to a second study, of T cells of mothers and their children.

This receptor was obtained from a boy younger than 18 in good health. The sample taken for sequencing was blood. The V call is TRBV29-1, the J call TRBJ2-7, with unresolved D. This CDR3 reads CGVRVPSSYEQYF. The CDR3 nucleotides are TGCGGCGTTAGGGTGCCCTCGTCCTACGAGCAGTACTTC.